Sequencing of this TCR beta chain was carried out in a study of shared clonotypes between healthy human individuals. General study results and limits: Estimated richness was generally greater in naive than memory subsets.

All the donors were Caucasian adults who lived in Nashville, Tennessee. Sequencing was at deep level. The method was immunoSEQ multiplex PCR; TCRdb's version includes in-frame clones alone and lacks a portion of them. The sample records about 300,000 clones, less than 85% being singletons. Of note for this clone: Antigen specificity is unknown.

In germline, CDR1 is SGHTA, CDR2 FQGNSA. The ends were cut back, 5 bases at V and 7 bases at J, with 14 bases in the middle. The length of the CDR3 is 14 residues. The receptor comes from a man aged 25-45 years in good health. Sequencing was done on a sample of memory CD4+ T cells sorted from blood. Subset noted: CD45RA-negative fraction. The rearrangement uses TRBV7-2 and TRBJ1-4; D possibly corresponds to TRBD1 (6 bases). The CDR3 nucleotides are TGTGCCAGCAGCAGAGTGGGGGGCGGTGAAAAACTGTTTTTT. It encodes CASSRVGGGEKLFF.